Listed here are 21 T cell receptor beta chains from one sample, sequenced in a study of cytomegalovirus exposure and HLA in healthy donors (TCRdb year 2017). Preparation of the library involved the immunoSEQ multiplex PCR assay. The multiplex PCR relied on a mix of 60 forward primers for TCR Vbeta segments and 13 reverse primers for TCR Jbeta segments. TCRdb mirrors the immuneACCESS table, restricted to in-frame sequences. Some clones are absent from its copies; in checked studies, under half trace to an unresolved V gene, and the reason for the others is unknown. In all, the sample holds approximately 170,000 clones, and approximately 80% of those were seen once. 9.5% to 10% of the sample rests with the top ten. Sequences were obtained from PBMCs. The source is a man younger than 35 in good health and CMV-seropositive.

A note on this clone: The conserved phenylalanine or tryptophan normally closing the CDR3 is absent here, so this likely arose from a read error. J is TRBJ1-6 and V is TRBV2; 9 bases fit TRBD1. The CDR3 has 15 residues. CDR1 and CDR2 from the germline V gene are SNHLY and FYNNEI. V lost 4 bases, J lost 9 bases, and 7 bases stayed unmatched. CDR3 amino acids: CASSALAGQGSPLHL. The CDR3 DNA follows: TGTGCCAGCAGTGCCCTGGCGGGACAGGGTTCACCCCTCCACCTT.

This chain connects TRBV28 to TRBJ1-2; D perhaps matches TRBD1 (5 bases). Germline V gene lookup returns CDR1 MDHEN and CDR2 SYDVKM. This CDR3 spans 15 amino acids. V lost 5 bases and J 1 base, leaving 14 bases between the germline ends. CDR3 sequence: CASSPQGTFNYGYTF. CDR3 nucleotide sequence: TGTGCCAGCAGTCCTCAAGGGACTTTTAACTATGGCTACACCTTC.

The CDR3 coding sequence is TGTGCCAGCAGCTCGCCGAGCGGCTATGGCTACACCTTC. This codes for CASSSPSGYGYTF. V usage is TRBV28 and J usage is TRBJ1-2; D is unclear. CDR1 MDHEN and CDR2 SYDVKM come from the germline V gene. This CDR3 is 13 amino acids long. Trimming removed 6 bases at V and 4 bases at J, with 12 bases between.

The chain carries TRBV7-9 and TRBJ2-7; TRBD1 aligns across 9 bases. The germline gives CDR1 SEHNR, CDR2 FQNEAQ (reference sequence). V dropped 5 bases and J dropped 2; count of bases not matched to a gene: 10. The CDR3 length is 16 residues. The DNA for the CDR3 is TGTGCCAGCAGCCCCCGGGACAGGGAGCGGGCCTACGAGCAGTACTTC. It encodes CASSPRDRERAYEQYF.

The V call is TRBV7-9, the J call TRBJ2-7; 7 bases agree with TRBD1. Germline CDR1 reads SEHNR; CDR2 reads FQNEAQ (reference sequence). The CDR3 covers 14 residues. The J segment lost 2 bases and the V segment lost 4 bases, leaving 5 bases of the junction unmatched. The CDR3 loop reads CASSSYGTAYEQYF. CDR3 bases: TGTGCCAGCAGCTCGTACGGGACAGCCTACGAGCAGTACTTC.

The J gene is TRBJ2-1, the V gene TRBV27, with 7 bases that match TRBD2. The CDR3 is 15 amino acids. The germline gives CDR1 MNHEY, CDR2 SMNVEV (reference sequence). Trimming cost V 8 bases and J 4 bases; bases outside gene matches: 11. The CDR3 region is CASGTLMGGYNEQFF. Written as DNA, the CDR3 is TGTGCCAGCGGCACCCTGATGGGGGGGTACAATGAGCAGTTCTTC.

The genes are TRBV2 and TRBJ2-1, with TRBD2 matching 7 bases. The CDR3 is made up of 14 amino acids. Germline V gene sequence: CDR1 SNHLY, CDR2 FYNNEI. J was trimmed by 4 bases and V by 4 bases; bases with no gene match: 4. This CDR3 reads CASSGLAGYNEQFF. The CDR3 region has the DNA TGTGCCAGCAGTGGACTAGCAGGGTACAATGAGCAGTTCTTC. Supplemented by reference TRBV2 and TRBJ2-1, the full variable domain reads EPEVTQTPSHQVTQMGQEVILRCVPISNHLYFYWYRQILGQKVEFLVSFYNNEISEKSEIFDDQFSVERPDGSNFTLKIRSTKLEDSAMYFCASSGLAGYNEQFFGPGTRLTVL.

The chain couples TRBV7-9 to TRBJ2-3, with 9 positions matching TRBD2. The CDR3 covers 16 residues. CDR1 is SEHNR and CDR2 is FQNEAQ in the germline V gene (reference sequence). V shed 0 bases, J shed 7 bases, and the junction held 8 bases outside the gene matches. CDR3 DNA: TGTGCCAGCAGCTTAGCGATTAGCGGGAGAACACATACGCAGTATTTT. Its protein is CASSLAISGRTHTQYF.

This clone was detected only once. The chain joins TRBV6-4 to TRBJ2-3; TRBD2 might be the D (6 bases). Germline CDR1 and CDR2: MRHNA and SNTAGT. The CDR3 totals 15 residues. Trimming removed 3 bases from V and 0 bases from J, with 10 bases in between. CDR3 protein: CASSDGSGSTDTQYF. CDR3 nucleotides: TGTGCCAGCAGTGATGGAAGCGGGAGCACAGATACGCAGTATTTT.

Concerning this clone: Without the conserved terminal phenylalanine or tryptophan, this CDR3 likely stems from a read error. The DNA is left out, because the CDR3 cannot be placed on it with certainty; the CDR3 is given as TCRdb lists it. The chain combines TRBV21-1 with TRBJ1-6; the table assigns TRBD1, which was not confirmed against the DNA. TRBV21-1 has pseudogene status. The CDR3 totals 20 residues, both ends included. CDR3 loop: CASSTTAVGQANSYNSPLHL.

V is TRBV6-5 and J is TRBJ1-1, with a possible D match to TRBD1 (5 bases). The CDR3 has 15 residues. The germline V gene has CDR1 MNHEY and CDR2 SVGAGI. V lost 0 bases and J lost 12, with 20 bases in between. The CDR3 loop is CASSYSKLSGGLPFF. The CDR3 DNA sequence: TGTGCCAGCAGTTACTCGAAGTTGTCCGGGGGGTTACCTTTCTTT.

This chain links TRBV7-9 with TRBJ1-1, with D unresolved. The CDR3 runs to 12 residues. Germline assignment: CDR1 SEHNR and CDR2 FQNEAQ (reference sequence). The V gene lost 1 base and the J gene lost 11 bases, with 11 bases spanning the gap. CDR3 sequence: CASSLESLSAFF. In DNA form, the CDR3 reads TGTGCCAGCAGCTTAGAGTCACTATCGGCTTTCTTT.

J is TRBJ1-1 and V is TRBV27; no definite D call. V was cut by 2 bases and J by 4 bases, with 8 bases left in between. CDR1 is MNHEY, CDR2 SMNVEV, per germline (reference sequence). This CDR3 is built from 13 residues. CDR3: CASSLGRSTEAFF. The CDR3 coding sequence is TGTGCCAGCAGTTTAGGGCGCAGCACTGAAGCTTTCTTT.

The sample holds a few counts of this clone. This chain links TRBV11-2 with TRBJ2-1, with 9 bases fitting TRBD2. V shed 0 bases and J 10 bases; nucleotides not matched to a gene: 10. The CDR3 loop spans 16 amino acids. Per the germline V gene, CDR1 is SGHAT and CDR2 is FQNNGV. The CDR3, as DNA: TGTGCCAGCAGCTTAGATCTCATGACTAGCGGTAAAGAGCAGTTCTTC. This translates into CASSLDLMTSGKEQFF.

V and J are TRBV7-9 and TRBJ1-4; tentative D call: TRBD1 (6 bases). Trimming stripped 1 base from V and 4 bases from J, with 10 bases between. CDR3 length: 15 residues. CDR1 and CDR2 from the germline V gene are SEHNR and FQNEAQ (reference sequence). The CDR3: CASSLVRRGNEKLFF. Here the CDR3 DNA reads TGTGCCAGCAGCTTAGTCCGCAGGGGTAATGAAAAACTGTTTTTT. Full variable domain (missing parts from reference TRBV7-9 and TRBJ1-4): DTGVSQNPRHKITKRGQNVTFRCDPISEHNRLYWYRQTLGQGPEFLTYFQNEAQLEKSRLLSDRFSAERPKGSFSTLEIQRTEQGDSAMYLCASSLVRRGNEKLFFGSGTQLSVL.

The CDR3 loop is CASSENTGPNTEAFF. The CDR3 coding sequence is TGTGCCAGCAGTGAAAACACAGGCCCGAACACTGAAGCTTTCTTT. This chain connects TRBV6-1 to TRBJ1-1; D may be TRBD1 (5 bases). V lost 2 bases to trimming and J lost 1 base, with 11 bases between them. This CDR3 comprises 15 residues. Germline CDR1 is MNHNS and CDR2 is SASEGT.

This clone has only a few counts. V gene TRBV2 combines with J gene TRBJ1-1; D possibly corresponds to TRBD1 (6 bases). V dropped 8 bases and J dropped 4 bases, with 11 bases sitting between them. The length of the CDR3 is 12 residues. The germline gives CDR1 SNHLY, CDR2 FYNNEI. CDR3 sequence (DNA): TGTGCCAGCCGGGACATAACCACTGAAGCTTTCTTT. Translated: CASRDITTEAFF.

The J gene is TRBJ1-1, the V gene TRBV10-3; D uncertain. The CDR3 has 16 residues. CDR1 and CDR2 (germline): ENHRY, SYGVKD. V was cut by 10 bases and J by 0 bases, with 21 bases left in between. CDR3 sequence reads: CATRRAQTHMNTEAFF. The CDR3 DNA reads as TGTGCCACCCGGCGGGCGCAGACTCACATGAACACTGAAGCTTTCTTT.

This chain connects TRBV19 to TRBJ1-1; D unclear. Trimming pared 5 bases from V and 1 base from J, leaving 5 bases between. The V gene's germline CDR1 is LNHDA and CDR2 SQIVND (reference sequence). CDR3 length equals 12 residues. This CDR3 reads CASSHRNTEAFF. The CDR3 bases are TGTGCCAGTAGTCACAGGAACACTGAAGCTTTCTTT.

The V gene is TRBV21-1, the J gene TRBJ1-1; the table's D gene call, TRBD1, was not cross checked with the DNA. TRBV21-1 is reported as a pseudogene. The CDR3 length is 15 residues. The CDR3 DNA sequence: TGTGCCAGCAACAAACGGGACAGGGTTGGTACTGAAGCTTTCTTT. It codes for CASNKRDRVGTEAFF.

This chain joins TRBV7-8 and TRBJ2-1, with TRBD1 as a possible D gene (6 bases). V shed 4 bases and J shed 9 bases, with 13 bases lying between them. Germline values: CDR1 SGHVS, CDR2 FQNEAQ. This CDR3 region has 13 residues. In DNA form, the CDR3 reads TGTGCCAGCAGCTCACACAGGGATGGTGAGCAGTTCTTC. Encoded protein: CASSSHRDGEQFF. Drawing the rest from reference TRBV7-8 and TRBJ2-1, the complete variable domain is GAGVSQSPRYKVAKRGQDVALRCDPISGHVSLFWYQQALGQGPEFLTYFQNEAQLDKSGLPSDRFFAERPEGSVSTLKIQRTQQEDSAVYLCASSSHRDGEQFFGPGTRLTVL.